The 9 T cell receptor beta chains reported below all come from one sample, sequenced in a study of radiotherapy plus CTLA-4 blockade in lung cancer. TCRdb keeps only in-frame clones here, not all; method: immunoSEQ multiplex PCR. The table records some 50,000 clones, around 80% of them present only once. The source material was peripheral blood, sampled from a patient treated with radiotherapy plus ipilimumab. These receptors were obtained from a human donor with non-small cell lung cancer who had a partial response to radiotherapy plus ipilimumab.

V usage is TRBV19 and J usage is TRBJ2-7, with 9 bases that match TRBD1. Germline trimming cut 6 bases from V and 5 bases from J; bases unmatched to any gene: 14. Germline CDR1 reads LNHDA; CDR2 reads SQIVND (reference sequence). The CDR3 extends over 16 amino acids. The CDR3 coding sequence is TGTGCCAGTAGCCAACTCCGGGACAGGGTATCCCACGAGCAGTACTTC. This gives the protein CASSQLRDRVSHEQYF.

CDR3 region: CASSLGGFSSGGSNEQYF. For the CDR3, the DNA is TGTGCCAGCAGCTTAGGGGGGTTCAGTAGTGGGGGGTCTAACGAGCAGTACTTC. The chain links TRBV11-2 to TRBJ2-7; possible D gene TRBD2, 6 bases. The V gene's germline CDR1 is SGHAT and CDR2 FQNNGV. The CDR3 loop spans 18 amino acids. The germline V and J ends were trimmed by 1 base and 5 bases, with 24 bases remaining between them.

This chain joins TRBV25-1 and TRBJ2-7, with 9 bases matching TRBD1. CDR3 length: 16 amino acids. Germline-derived CDR1 and CDR2 are MGHDK and SYGVNS. The V and J ends lost 4 bases and 6 bases, in that order; junction bases with no gene match: 13. Here the CDR3 reads CASSGHRDRVHCEQYF. The CDR3 DNA follows: TGTGCCAGCAGTGGGCACCGGGACAGGGTTCATTGCGAGCAGTACTTC.

The chain is built from TRBV18 and TRBJ2-3, with a possible D match to TRBD2 (5 bases). V lost 8 bases, J lost 0 bases, and 12 bases lay in between. Germline loops: CDR1 KGHSH, CDR2 LQKENI. The CDR3 has 14 amino acids. CDR3 coding DNA: TGTGCCAGCCCCCGGGGAGCTAGCACAGATACGCAGTATTTT. Protein product: CASPRGASTDTQYF.

This CDR3 reads CASRGGEKLFF. The CDR3 DNA is TGTGCCAGCAGGGGCGGGGAAAAACTGTTTTTT. The rearrangement uses TRBV6-5 and TRBJ1-4; D ambiguous. This CDR3 has 11 residues. V lost 6 bases, J lost 8 bases, and 7 bases lay in between. The germline CDR1 and CDR2 sequences are MNHEY and SVGAGI.

The chain joins TRBV27 to TRBJ2-2; weak D call: TRBD1 (7 bases). V was clipped by 6 bases and J by 6 bases, with 17 bases between them. Germline values: CDR1 MNHEY, CDR2 SMNVEV (reference sequence). This CDR3 has 15 residues. The CDR3 reads CASRGGQFMSGELFF. The DNA of the CDR3 is TGTGCCAGCAGGGGGGGACAGTTCATGTCCGGGGAGCTGTTTTTT.

This chain connects TRBV27 to TRBJ2-7; 7 nucleotides align to TRBD2. J gave up 3 bases and V 6 bases, and 8 bases lay outside the gene matches. In germline, CDR1 is MNHEY, CDR2 SMNVEV (reference sequence). CDR3 length equals 14 residues. CDR3: CASRGGGGNYEQYF. The CDR3 region has the DNA TGTGCCAGCAGAGGAGGCGGGGGTAACTACGAGCAGTACTTC.

The chain couples TRBV29-1 to TRBJ2-3; D unclear. Germline CDR1 SQVTM, CDR2 ANQGSEA. The CDR3 has 13 amino acids. V gave up 0 bases and J gave up 0 bases, with 4 bases separating them. The CDR3 DNA reads as TGCAGCGTTGAAGACGGGAGCACAGATACGCAGTATTTT. It specifies CSVEDGSTDTQYF.

This chain connects TRBV25-1 to TRBJ1-2; possibly TRBD1 for D (6 bases). This CDR3 has 13 amino acids. V dropped 8 bases and J dropped 3 bases, with 13 bases sitting between them. CDR1 is MGHDK, CDR2 SYGVNS, per germline. CDR3 DNA sequence: TGTGCCAGCTCCCATGCAGGGGACTATGGCTACACCTTC. This sequence encodes CASSHAGDYGYTF.